One sample yielded the 2 T cell receptor beta chains listed below, sequenced in a study of OX40 agonist ivuxolimab in advanced cancers. The repertoire was sequenced with immunoSEQ multiplex PCR; TCRdb's copy has only in-frame clones and lacks some. The sample has under 75,000 clones; roughly 92% are singletons. Sequences were derived from CD4+ or CD8+ T cells sorted from blood, sampled in a trial of the OX40 agonist ivuxolimab. These receptors came from an adult with an advanced solid tumor such as melanoma, head and neck, liver or kidney cancer.

The chain joins TRBV27 to TRBJ1-5; TRBD1 agrees at 7 bases. This CDR3 contains 17 residues. The ends lost 5 bases at V and 2 bases at J; junction bases unmatched: 12. Germline V gene lookup returns CDR1 MNHEY and CDR2 SMNVEV (reference sequence). The CDR3 sequence is CASSTRPGGGGNQPQHF. DNA for the CDR3: TGTGCCAGCAGTACCCGGCCAGGGGGTGGGGGCAATCAGCCCCAGCATTTT.

The rearrangement links TRBV6-5 to TRBJ2-2; perhaps TRBD2 as D (6 bases). Germline V CDR1 and CDR2: MNHEY, SVGAGI. Trimming removed 2 bases from V and 6 bases from J, with 16 bases in between. This CDR3 is built from 16 residues. CDR3 residues: CASSYAPGGVAGELFF. Here the CDR3 DNA reads TGTGCCAGCAGTTACGCCCCCGGAGGGGTGGCCGGGGAGCTGTTTTTT.